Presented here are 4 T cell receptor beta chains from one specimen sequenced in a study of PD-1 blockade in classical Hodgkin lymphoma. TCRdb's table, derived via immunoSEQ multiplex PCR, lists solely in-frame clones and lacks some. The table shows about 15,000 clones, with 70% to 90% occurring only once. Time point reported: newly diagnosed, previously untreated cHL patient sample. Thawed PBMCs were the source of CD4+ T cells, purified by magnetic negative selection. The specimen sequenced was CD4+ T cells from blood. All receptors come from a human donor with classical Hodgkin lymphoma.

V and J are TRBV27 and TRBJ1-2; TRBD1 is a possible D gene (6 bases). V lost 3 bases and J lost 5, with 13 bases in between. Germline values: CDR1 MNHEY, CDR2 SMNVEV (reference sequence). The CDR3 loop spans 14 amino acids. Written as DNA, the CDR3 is TGTGCCAGCAGTTTTGGACAGTGGGGATATGGCTACACCTTC. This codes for CASSFGQWGYGYTF.

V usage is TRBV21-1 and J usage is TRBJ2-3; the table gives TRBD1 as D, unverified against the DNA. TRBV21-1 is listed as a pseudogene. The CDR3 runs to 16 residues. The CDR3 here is CASSNSRTGYTDTQYF. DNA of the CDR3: TGTGCCAGCAGCAATTCCAGGACAGGGTACACAGATACGCAGTATTTT.

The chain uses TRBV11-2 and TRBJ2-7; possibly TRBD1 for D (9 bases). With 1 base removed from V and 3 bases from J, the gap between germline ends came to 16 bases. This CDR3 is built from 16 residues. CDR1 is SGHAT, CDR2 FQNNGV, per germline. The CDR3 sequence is CASSLGVAGQGYEQYF. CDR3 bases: TGTGCCAGCAGCTTAGGTGTAGCGGGACAGGGCTACGAGCAGTACTTC.

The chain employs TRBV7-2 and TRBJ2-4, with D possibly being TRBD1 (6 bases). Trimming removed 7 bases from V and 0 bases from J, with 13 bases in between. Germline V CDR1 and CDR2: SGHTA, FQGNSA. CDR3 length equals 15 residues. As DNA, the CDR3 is TGTGCCAGCAAGGAAGGGGGTCTAGCCAAAAACATTCAGTACTTC. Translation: CASKEGGLAKNIQYF.